This T cell receptor (beta chain) was sequenced during a study of T cell responses to AZD1222 COVID-19 vaccine. Findings and caveats of the study: The donor group comprised mostly white British people and more females; the analysis possibly underestimated clonal diversity. Elevations in Spike-specific TCR breadth and depth followed administration of two AZD1222 doses. Baseline seropositives among AZD1222 recipients totaled only five or six.

Assay used: immunoSEQ multiplex PCR; TCRdb lists only in-frame clones, some missing. Seen here are 100,000 to 150,000 clones, about 89% observed once, and the top ten hold roughly 6.3%. Germline assignment: CDR1 SGHAT and CDR2 FQNNGV. This CDR3 has 15 amino acids. V shed 5 bases, J shed 2 bases, and the junction held 6 bases outside the gene matches. Regarding this clone: The antigen remains unidentified.

The rearrangement uses TRBV11-2 and TRBJ1-5, with 7 bases fitting TRBD1. This TCR was sampled from an adult in good health. This sample comprised peripheral blood, obtained on day 0 of AZD1222 vaccination. The CDR3 protein is CASSSTGVGNQPQHF. The CDR3, as DNA: TGTGCCAGCAGCAGCACAGGGGTTGGCAATCAGCCCCAGCATTTT.